The rows below give T cell receptor beta chains drawn from one sample of a study of cytomegalovirus exposure and HLA in healthy donors. Clones were read by immunoSEQ multiplex PCR, and TCRdb kept only the in-frame ones, dropping some. Among about 69,000 clones listed, about 75% were seen once. The material sequenced was PBMCs. These receptors all stem from a young man in good health and CMV-seronegative. CDR3s include the opening cysteine and the closing phenylalanine or tryptophan. A D gene is named only where the DNA matches it firmly. Some rows have no size entry. The others give once, few or many, or a class for an expanded clone.

CASSVEGQGYGYTF TGTGCCAGCAGCGTGGAGGGACAGGGCTATGGCTACACCTTC TRBJ1-2 TRBD1 14 TRBV9 .
CASSSDNNEQFF TGTGCCAGCAGCTCTGACAACAATGAGCAGTTCTTC TRBJ2-1 . 12 TRBV5-4 once
CASSVSGATNEKLFF TGTGCCAGCAGCGTTTCGGGGGCAACTAATGAAAAACTGTTTTTT TRBJ1-4 . 15 TRBV9 .
CATSRDFGEGETQYF TGTGCCACCAGCAGGGACTTTGGGGAGGGGGAGACCCAGTACTTC TRBJ2-5 TRBD2 15 TRBV15 .
CASSVASGNSPLHF TGTGCCAGCAGCGTAGCTTCGGGGAATTCACCCCTCCACTTT TRBJ1-6 . 14 TRBV9 few
CATPTPGIKGYTF TGTGCCACACCTACCCCGGGGATTAAGGGCTACACCTTC TRBJ1-2 . 13 TRBV2 .
CASSGPRGGAGRDTQYF TGTGCCAGCAGCGGCCCCCGGGGGGGGGCGGGTCGGGATACGCAGTATTTT TRBJ2-3 TRBD2 17 TRBV9 few
CASSLVWQGGYNEQFF TGTGCCAGCAGCTTAGTTTGGCAGGGCGGCTACAATGAGCAGTTCTTC TRBJ2-1 . 16 TRBV7-2 .
CAWRGGAGTGELFF TGTGCCTGGAGAGGGGGCGCGGGCACCGGGGAGCTGTTTTTT TRBJ2-2 TRBD1 14 TRBV30 .
CASTPSGGASNEQFF TGTGCCAGCACGCCTAGCGGGGGGGCCTCCAATGAGCAGTTCTTC TRBJ2-1 TRBD2 15 TRBV11-3 .
CASSPGGTAFGLFF TGCGCCAGCAGCCCGGGGGGGACAGCCTTTGGACTGTTTTTT TRBJ1-4 TRBD1 14 TRBV5-1 once
CASSFTGGSYNSPLHF TGTGCCAGCAGCTTCACAGGGGGCTCCTATAATTCACCCCTCCACTTT TRBJ1-6 TRBD1 16 TRBV7-9 .
CASSLSSGGRNTDTQYF TGTGCCAGCAGCCTGAGTAGCGGGGGCCGGAATACAGATACGCAGTATTTT TRBJ2-3 TRBD2 17 TRBV11-3 .
CSASSIDEQYF TGCAGTGCTAGTAGTATCGACGAGCAGTACTTC TRBJ2-7 . 11 TRBV20-1 .
CASSIVSQVFVRDTQYF TGTGCCAGTAGTATAGTGTCACAGGTTTTTGTGAGGGATACGCAGTATTTT TRBJ2-3 . 17 TRBV19 few
CASSQAALGRKGYTF TGCGCCAGCAGCCAGGCAGCCCTCGGGAGGAAAGGCTACACCTTC TRBJ1-2 . 15 TRBV4-1 .
CASGDRGAGKLFF TGTGCCAGCGGGGACAGGGGCGCAGGAAAACTGTTTTTT TRBJ1-4 TRBD1 13 TRBV7-6 .
CASSFGDSDDTEDFF TGCGCCAGCAGCTTCGGGGACAGCGATGACACTGAAGATTTCTTT TRBJ1-1 TRBD1 15 TRBV5-1 .
CAWSVQRTYNTGELFF TGTGCCTGGAGTGTACAGAGGACTTATAACACCGGGGAGCTGTTTTTT TRBJ2-2 . 16 TRBV30 .
CASTRTPANYGYTF TGTGCCAGTACTCGGACACCTGCTAACTATGGCTACACCTTC TRBJ1-2 . 14 TRBV19 once
CASSWAGGSGNTIYF TGTGCCAGCAGCTGGGCGGGCGGCTCTGGAAACACCATATATTTT TRBJ1-3 . 15 TRBV5-6 .
CASSLSFWGDHSGNTIYF TGCGCCAGCAGCTTGTCGTTCTGGGGGGATCACTCTGGAAACACCATATATTTT TRBJ1-3 . 18 TRBV5-1 .
CSVADGGGQYF TGCAGCGTGGCCGACGGCGGCGGGCAGTACTTC TRBJ2-7 . 11 TRBV29-1 .
CASSPDRGGNQPQHF TGTGCCAGCAGTCCGGACAGGGGGGGCAATCAGCCCCAGCATTTT TRBJ1-5 TRBD1 15 TRBV2 .
CASSAKGSTNPNYEQYF TGTGCCAGCAGCGCAAAGGGGTCGACAAATCCAAACTACGAGCAGTACTTC TRBJ2-7 . 17 TRBV7-9 .
CATSSSGGEKLFF TGTGCCACCAGCAGTTCAGGGGGGGAAAAACTGTTTTTT TRBJ1-4 TRBD1 13 TRBV15 .
CASSQRTGRDSPLHF TGCGCCAGCAGCCAGAGGACAGGGCGGGATTCACCCCTCCACTTT TRBJ1-6 TRBD1 15 TRBV5-1 few
CASRGGGGSNQPQHF TGTGCCAGCAGGGGTGGCGGGGGTAGCAATCAGCCCCAGCATTTT TRBJ1-5 . 15 TRBV2 .
CASSFGLEETQYF TGTGCCAGCAGCTTCGGACTAGAAGAGACCCAGTACTTC TRBJ2-5 TRBD2 13 TRBV7-2 .
CASSLGGGDSYNEQFF TGCGCCAGCAGCTTGGGCGGGGGGGACTCCTACAATGAGCAGTTCTTC TRBJ2-1 TRBD2 16 TRBV5-1 .
CASTSRVNTEAFF TGTGCCAGCACCTCGAGGGTTAACACTGAAGCTTTCTTT TRBJ1-1 . 13 TRBV25-1 .
CASSRTGDYTF TGCGCCAGCAGCCGGACAGGTGACTACACCTTC TRBJ1-2 TRBD1 11 TRBV5-1 .
CASRGQGGTGELFF TGTGCCAGCAGGGGACAGGGAGGAACCGGGGAGCTGTTTTTT TRBJ2-2 TRBD1 14 TRBV7-2 .
CASSIRRGGHLYNEQFF TGTGCCAGTAGTATTAGGCGGGGGGGTCACCTCTACAATGAGCAGTTCTTC TRBJ2-1 TRBD2 17 TRBV19 .
CASSTPGQGVPEQYF TGTGCCAGCAGTACACCGGGACAGGGTGTGCCCGAGCAGTACTTC TRBJ2-7 TRBD1 15 TRBV5-4 .
CASSLATERQSWLDDEQYF TGTGCCAGCAGCTTAGCGACAGAACGGCAGAGCTGGCTGGACGACGAGCAGTACTTC TRBJ2-7 . 19 TRBV7-9 .
CASSLAKQGIRGETQYF TGTGCCAGCAGCTTAGCGAAACAGGGGATAAGGGGAGAGACCCAGTACTTC TRBJ2-5 TRBD1 17 TRBV7-9 .
CASRRTSGDEKLFF TGTGCCAGCAGGAGAACCTCGGGGGATGAAAAACTGTTTTTT TRBJ1-4 . 14 TRBV2 .
CASQEGSYEQYF TGTGCCAGCCAGGAGGGCTCCTACGAGCAGTACTTC TRBJ2-7 . 12 TRBV10-3 .
CASSSAGGPGNTIYF TGTGCCAGCAGCTCCGCGGGGGGGCCTGGAAACACCATATATTTT TRBJ1-3 . 15 TRBV6-5 .
CASSLTLNTEAFF TGTGCCAGCAGCTTGACATTGAACACTGAAGCTTTCTTT TRBJ1-1 . 13 TRBV7-9 .
CASSLAAGKNTEAFF TGTGCCAGCAGCTTAGCAGCAGGGAAGAACACTGAAGCTTTCTTT TRBJ1-1 . 15 TRBV7-9 once
CAWSVRRTGYNSPLHF TGTGCCTGGAGTGTACGGCGGACAGGCTATAATTCACCCCTCCACTTT TRBJ1-6 TRBD1 16 TRBV30 .
CASSFGTGGGYTF TGTGCCAGCAGTTTTGGGACAGGGGGTGGCTACACCTTC TRBJ1-2 TRBD1 13 TRBV27 few
CAISANRGSPYGYTF TGTGCCATCAGTGCAAACAGGGGATCCCCTTATGGCTACACCTTC TRBJ1-2 TRBD1 15 TRBV10-3 once
CASSDSQGADTQYF TGTGCCAGCAGTGACTCACAGGGGGCAGATACGCAGTATTTT TRBJ2-3 TRBD1 14 TRBV6-4 .
CASSEQGGNTGELFF TGTGCCAGCAGCGAACAGGGGGGGAACACCGGGGAGCTGTTTTTT TRBJ2-2 TRBD1 15 TRBV7-6 few
CASSESGGQDTQYF TGTGCCAGCAGTGAAAGCGGGGGGCAGGATACGCAGTATTTT TRBJ2-3 TRBD2 14 TRBV2 few
CASRPLGGDEQFF TGTGCCAGCAGACCCCTAGGGGGCGATGAGCAGTTCTTC TRBJ2-1 TRBD1 13 TRBV6-1 few
CASSKTTTSGGDTQYF TGTGCCAGCAGTAAAACCACTACTAGCGGGGGAGATACGCAGTATTTT TRBJ2-3 TRBD2 16 TRBV6-6 .
CASSINRATNEKLFF TGTGCCAGTAGTATCAACAGGGCAACTAATGAAAAACTGTTTTTT TRBJ1-4 . 15 TRBV19 .
CASSSTGSGNTIYF TGTGCCAGCAGCTCGACAGGCTCTGGAAACACCATATATTTT TRBJ1-3 . 14 TRBV7-3 .